Shown below are 17 T cell receptor beta chains from a single sample sequenced in a study of T cell changes during pregnancy in multiple sclerosis. Some clones are missing from TCRdb's copy, which holds only in-frame ones; the method was immunoSEQ multiplex PCR. The data contain 55,000 to 70,000 clones, about 88% of them seen just once; the ten biggest clones take up approximately 2%. The input for sequencing was peripheral blood, taken after pregnancy. All receptors derive from a female donor with multiple sclerosis, enrolled in a pregnancy study.

V gene TRBV30 combines with J gene TRBJ1-1; D not resolved. Trimming removed 0 bases from V and 5 bases from J, with 10 bases in between. Germline CDR1 and CDR2: GTSNPN and SVGIG (reference sequence). The CDR3 extends over 13 amino acids. The DNA of the CDR3 is TGTGCCTGGAGTGTAGGCGGTAAGACTGAAGCTTTCTTT. As protein: CAWSVGGKTEAFF.

The chain's CDR3 is CASSEGTGKGNTQYF. The CDR3 DNA reads as TGTGCCAGCAGTGAGGGGACAGGGAAGGGGAATACGCAGTATTTT. The V and J genes are TRBV2 and TRBJ2-3, with 9 bases matching TRBD1. The CDR3 length is 15 residues. Germline assignment: CDR1 SNHLY and CDR2 FYNNEI. Germline trimming cut 3 bases from V and 7 bases from J; bases unmatched to any gene: 8.

This sequence joins TRBV5-1 and TRBJ1-1, with TRBD1 matching over 8 bases. V trimming: 4 bases; J trimming: 7 bases; junction bases outside the gene matches: 6. Germline CDR1 and CDR2: SGHRS and YFSETQ. The CDR3 runs 13 residues. The CDR3 sequence is CASSRIDRGEAFF. CDR3 coding DNA: TGCGCCAGCAGCCGGATCGACAGGGGTGAAGCTTTCTTT.

This chain uses TRBV4-1 with TRBJ2-7; unclear D gene. The CDR3 is made up of 13 amino acids. V was clipped by 0 bases and J by 3 bases, with 6 bases between them. The germline gives CDR1 MGHRA, CDR2 YSYEKL. CDR3 nucleotides: TGCGCCAGCAGCCAAGATTTCGGCTACGAGCAGTACTTC. It translates to CASSQDFGYEQYF.

This clone has a single count. V gene TRBV5-4 combines with J gene TRBJ2-1; 8 bases fit TRBD2. The CDR3 runs 12 residues. In germline, CDR1 is SGHNT, CDR2 YYREEE (reference sequence). V trimming: 1 base; J trimming: 11 bases; junction bases outside the gene matches: 2. CDR3 region: CASSLTSGKQFF. The CDR3 DNA sequence: TGTGCCAGCAGCTTGACTAGCGGAAAGCAGTTCTTC.

The J gene is TRBJ1-2, the V gene TRBV6-5; the D gene is possibly TRBD1 (5 bases). The CDR3 sequence is 15 residues long. From germline, CDR1 is MNHEY and CDR2 SVGAGI. Trimming took 7 bases from V and 4 from J, leaving 19 bases between them. The CDR3, as DNA: TGTGCCAGCACCCAGGGCACGACATCCATCTATGGCTACACCTTC. This sequence encodes CASTQGTTSIYGYTF.

The chain couples TRBV7-9 to TRBJ2-3, with no clear D. V lost 1 base, J lost 2 bases, and 7 bases lay in between. Germline CDR1 reads SEHNR; CDR2 reads FQNEAQ (reference sequence). CDR3 length equals 14 residues. The CDR3 protein is CASSLDRVTDTQYF. The CDR3 bases are TGTGCCAGCAGCTTAGACAGAGTCACAGATACGCAGTATTTT.

The chain combines TRBV19 with TRBJ1-3, with D unclear. V dropped 2 bases and J dropped 4 bases, with 12 bases sitting between them. Germline CDR1 LNHDA, CDR2 SQIVND (reference sequence). The CDR3 is 15 residues long. The CDR3 region is CASSIWRSSGNTIYF. CDR3 DNA: TGTGCCAGTAGTATATGGAGATCGTCCGGAAACACCATATATTTT.

The J gene is TRBJ2-7, the V gene TRBV7-2, with a weak D call TRBD2 (5 bases). The V and J ends lost 2 bases and 1 base respectively, with 15 bases between them. This CDR3 has 16 amino acids. CDR1 is SGHTA and CDR2 is FQGNSA in the germline V gene. CDR3 sequence (DNA): TGTGCCAGCAGCTTACGTATAGGAGGTCAGTCCTACGAGCAGTACTTC. Translating it yields CASSLRIGGQSYEQYF.

For the CDR3, the DNA is TGTGCCAGCTCCGGCCTAGCGGGGGGCGGGGAGCTGTTTTTT. Its protein is CASSGLAGGGELFF. This chain joins TRBV9 and TRBJ2-2; TRBD2 matches 11 bases. With V trimmed by 7 bases and J by 7 bases, 6 bases remained unmatched. From germline, CDR1 is SGDLS and CDR2 YYNGEE. The CDR3 loop spans 14 amino acids.

The gene calls are TRBV5-1 and TRBJ2-2; D is unresolved. Germline loops: CDR1 SGHRS, CDR2 YFSETQ. Trimming took 4 bases from V and 0 from J, leaving 10 bases between them. This CDR3 has 15 residues. In DNA form, the CDR3 reads TGCGCCAGCAGCAGACTGAGTACGAACACCGGGGAGCTGTTTTTT. Protein: CASSRLSTNTGELFF.

The chain uses TRBV28 and TRBJ1-6; D may be TRBD1 (5 bases). The CDR3 is made up of 16 amino acids. Trimming removed 2 bases at V and 7 bases at J, with 15 bases between. Germline V CDR1 and CDR2: MDHEN, SYDVKM. DNA for the CDR3: TGTGCCAGCAGTTTACCGACAGCGTCCACAAATTCACCCCTCCACTTT. Its translation: CASSLPTASTNSPLHF.

The CDR3 sequence is CASSLEAPAGGGGELFF. For the CDR3, the DNA is TGTGCCAGCAGCTTAGAGGCCCCCGCGGGGGGGGGCGGGGAGCTGTTTTTT. The chain links TRBV11-2 to TRBJ2-2, with 9 bases matching TRBD2. Per the germline V gene, CDR1 is SGHAT and CDR2 is FQNNGV. This CDR3 is built from 17 residues. The trim removed 0 bases at V and 7 bases at J, leaving 9 bases unmatched.

This clone is a singleton in its sample. The rearrangement uses TRBV5-4 and TRBJ2-1; unclear D gene. V was trimmed by 0 bases and J by 4 bases, leaving 8 bases between them. The length of the CDR3 is 14 residues. The V gene's germline CDR1 is SGHNT and CDR2 YYREEE (reference sequence). CDR3 bases: TGTGCCAGCAGCTTGGGCAGATTTTACAATGAGCAGTTCTTC. It encodes CASSLGRFYNEQFF.

The chain recombines TRBV18 with TRBJ2-1; 7 bases match TRBD2. V dropped 4 bases and J dropped 9; count of bases not matched to a gene: 12. This CDR3 has 15 amino acids. Looked up from germline, CDR1 is KGHSH and CDR2 is LQKENI. The CDR3 spells CASSQLADMLGEQFF. The CDR3 nucleotides read TGTGCCAGCTCACAGCTAGCGGACATGCTGGGTGAGCAGTTCTTC.

The chain carries TRBV5-4 and TRBJ1-2, with D hard to call. V was cut by 4 bases and J by 1 base, with 8 bases left in between. This CDR3 has 13 amino acids. CDR1 is SGHNT, CDR2 YYREEE, per germline (reference sequence). CDR3 nucleotides: TGTGCCAGCAGCGTGACAAATAACTATGGCTACACCTTC. It is translated as CASSVTNNYGYTF. The whole variable domain, remainder taken from reference TRBV5-4 and TRBJ1-2, is ETGVTQSPTHLIKTRGQQVTLRCSSQSGHNTVSWYQQALGQGPQFIFQYYREEENGRGNFPPRFSGLQFPNYSSELNVNALELDDSALYLCASSVTNNYGYTFGSGTRLTVV.

The J gene is TRBJ2-2, the V gene TRBV19; a possible D gene is TRBD1 (5 bases). The CDR3 totals 12 residues. The ends were cut back, 6 bases at V and 5 bases at J, with 7 bases in the middle. Germline CDR1 reads LNHDA; CDR2 reads SQIVND (reference sequence). This chain's CDR3 is CASRDSTGELFF. The CDR3 nucleotides read TGTGCCAGTAGAGACAGTACCGGGGAGCTGTTTTTT.